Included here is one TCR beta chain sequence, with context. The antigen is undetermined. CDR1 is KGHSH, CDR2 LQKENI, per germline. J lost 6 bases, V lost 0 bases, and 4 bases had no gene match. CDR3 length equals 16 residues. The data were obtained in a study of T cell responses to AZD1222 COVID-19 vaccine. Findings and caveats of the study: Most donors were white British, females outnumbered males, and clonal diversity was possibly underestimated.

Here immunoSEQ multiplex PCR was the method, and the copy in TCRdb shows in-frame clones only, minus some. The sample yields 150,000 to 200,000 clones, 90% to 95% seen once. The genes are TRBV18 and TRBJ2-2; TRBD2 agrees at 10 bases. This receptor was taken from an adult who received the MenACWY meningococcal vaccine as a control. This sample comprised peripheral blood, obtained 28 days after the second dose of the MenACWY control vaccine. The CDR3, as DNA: TGTGCCAGCTCACCACCGGGACTAGCGAGTCCCGGGGAGCTGTTTTTT. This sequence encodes CASSPPGLASPGELFF.